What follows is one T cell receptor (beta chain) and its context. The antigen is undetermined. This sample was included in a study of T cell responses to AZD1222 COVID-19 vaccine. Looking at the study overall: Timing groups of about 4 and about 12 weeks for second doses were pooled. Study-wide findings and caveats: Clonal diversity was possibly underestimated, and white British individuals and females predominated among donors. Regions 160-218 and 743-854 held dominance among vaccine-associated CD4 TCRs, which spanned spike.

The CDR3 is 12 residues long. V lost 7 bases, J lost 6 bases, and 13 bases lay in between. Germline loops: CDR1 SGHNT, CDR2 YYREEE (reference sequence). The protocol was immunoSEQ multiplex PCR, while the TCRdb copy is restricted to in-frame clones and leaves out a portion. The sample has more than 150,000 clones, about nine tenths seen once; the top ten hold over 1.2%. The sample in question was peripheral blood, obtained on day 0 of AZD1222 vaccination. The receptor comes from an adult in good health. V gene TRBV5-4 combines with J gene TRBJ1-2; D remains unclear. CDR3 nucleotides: TGTGCCAGCGTTGGGATAGGAGATGGCTACACCTTC. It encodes CASVGIGDGYTF.